The 2 T cell receptor beta chains below were found in one sample sequenced in a study of T-cell memory formation after mild COVID-19. TCRdb re-derived calls from the 5' RACE reads in MiXCR, one entry per CDR3 protein. The table lists around 180,000 distinct CDR3 sequences, more than 15% of them singletons. The sample taken for sequencing was PBMCs or a T cell subset sorted from them (not recorded which). These receptor sequences come from an adult woman who had mild COVID-19 (a few samples of this study predate the infection). Cell type and time point are not known.

The chain employs TRBV7-6 and TRBJ2-3; tentative D call: TRBD2 (7 bases). The CDR3 is 14 amino acids. From germline, CDR1 is SGHVS and CDR2 FNYEAQ. With 3 bases removed from V and 5 bases from J, the gap between germline ends came to 12 bases. CDR3 nucleotide sequence: TGTGCCAGCAGCTTCCGGGGGGCGGGAGATACGCAGTATTTT. As protein: CASSFRGAGDTQYF.

The chain carries TRBV7-9 and TRBJ1-2, with TRBD1 matching over 8 bases. Germline assignment: CDR1 SEHNR and CDR2 FQNEAQ (reference sequence). The CDR3 has 16 amino acids. Unmatched junction bases numbered 13, after V lost 5 bases and J lost 5 bases. In DNA form, the CDR3 reads TGTGCCAGCAGCCCCCGTGGGCAGGGGGCCTGGTATGGCTACACCTTC. It is translated as CASSPRGQGAWYGYTF.